Listed here are 31 T cell receptor beta chains from one sample, sequenced in a study of cytomegalovirus exposure and HLA in healthy donors (dated by TCRdb to 2016 to 2017). Receptor amplification or capture employed the immunoSEQ multiplex PCR assay. TCRdb mirrors the immuneACCESS table, restricted to in-frame sequences. Some clones are absent from its copies; in checked studies, under half trace to an unresolved V gene, and the reason for the others is unknown. The sample table contains 160,000 or so clones; only one count was recorded for approximately 90% of them. Clones ranked in the top ten supply 2.5% to 3% of the sample. Sequencing used PBMCs. These receptors were taken from a man younger than 35 in good health and CMV-seronegative.

This clone showed up just a few times. V and J are TRBV5-4 and TRBJ2-3, with a possible D match to TRBD1 (6 bases). The CDR3 runs to 15 residues. The V gene's germline CDR1 is SGHNT and CDR2 YYREEE (reference sequence). V lost 0 bases to trimming and J lost 3 bases, with 11 bases between them. The CDR3, as DNA: TGTGCCAGCAGCTTGGTAGGCAGGGGAACAGATACGCAGTATTTT. Its translation: CASSLVGRGTDTQYF. Full variable domain (missing parts from reference TRBV5-4 and TRBJ2-3): ETGVTQSPTHLIKTRGQQVTLRCSSQSGHNTVSWYQQALGQGPQFIFQYYREEENGRGNFPPRFSGLQFPNYSSELNVNALELDDSALYLCASSLVGRGTDTQYFGPGTRLTVL.

The CDR3 loop is CASSFQEGVSYEQYF. CDR3 bases: TGTGCCAGCAGCTTCCAAGAGGGGGTTTCCTACGAGCAGTACTTC. The J gene is TRBJ2-7, the V gene TRBV7-9; weak D call: TRBD1 (6 bases). The CDR3 is 15 amino acids. Germline-derived CDR1 and CDR2 are SEHNR and FQNEAQ (reference sequence). The V end lost 3 bases, the J end lost 1 base, and 13 bases lay between the germline ends.

The chain recombines TRBV4-1 with TRBJ2-1, with 7 bases aligning to TRBD2. The CDR3 runs to 12 residues. V dropped 6 bases and J dropped 8; count of bases not matched to a gene: 4. In germline, CDR1 is MGHRA, CDR2 YSYEKL. CDR3 DNA: TGCGCCAGCAGTGTAGCGGGCGATGAGCAGTTCTTC. Encoded protein: CASSVAGDEQFF.

V is TRBV5-1 and J is TRBJ1-1; D is undetermined. Per germline, CDR1 SGHRS and CDR2 YFSETQ. This CDR3 has 16 residues. The V end lost 0 bases, the J end lost 2 bases, and 14 bases lay between the germline ends. CDR3 sequence: CASSLEALRVNTEAFF. DNA of the CDR3: TGCGCCAGCAGCTTGGAAGCACTTCGGGTAAACACTGAAGCTTTCTTT. The full variable domain, completed using reference TRBV5-1 and TRBJ1-1, is KAGVTQTPRYLIKTRGQQVTLSCSPISGHRSVSWYQQTPGQGLQFLFEYFSETQRNKGNFPGRFSGRQFSNSRSEMNVSTLELGDSALYLCASSLEALRVNTEAFFGQGTRLTVV.

The chain has TRBV7-8 and TRBJ2-3; TRBD2 is a possible D gene (6 bases). Trimming took 1 base from V and 3 from J, leaving 8 bases between them. CDR3 length: 14 residues. Germline loops: CDR1 SGHVS, CDR2 FQNEAQ. CDR3: CASSLGRVTDTQYF. The CDR3 DNA sequence: TGTGCCAGCAGCTTAGGGAGGGTGACAGATACGCAGTATTTT.

V and J are TRBV4-2 and TRBJ1-3, with D unclear. Germline loops: CDR1 LGHNA, CDR2 YNFKEQ. Between the trimmed V and J ends, which lost 1 base and 5 bases, there was a span of 15 bases. This CDR3 comprises 16 residues. CDR3 sequence reads: CASSQGEGPSRNTIYF. CDR3 bases: TGTGCCAGCAGCCAAGGGGAAGGGCCTAGCAGAAACACCATATATTTT.

The gene calls are TRBV11-2 and TRBJ2-7, with D unresolved. CDR1 is SGHAT, CDR2 FQNNGV, per germline. V was trimmed by 1 base and J by 1 base, leaving 5 bases between them. The CDR3 is 13 residues long. The CDR3 DNA follows: TGTGCCAGCAGCTTAGGGAGTTCCTACGAGCAGTACTTC. As protein: CASSLGSSYEQYF.

The V and J genes are TRBV7-6 and TRBJ2-7, with 9 positions matching TRBD2. The CDR3 covers 15 residues. With 1 base clipped from V and 2 bases from J, the junction kept 3 bases outside the gene matches. Germline loops: CDR1 SGHVS, CDR2 FNYEAQ. The CDR3 loop is CASSLEGTSPYEQYF. CDR3 coding DNA: TGTGCCAGCAGCTTAGAGGGGACTAGCCCCTACGAGCAGTACTTC.

The chain carries TRBV6-5 and TRBJ2-1; TRBD2 aligns across 10 bases. CDR3 length: 14 residues. CDR1 is MNHEY, CDR2 SVGAGI, per germline. Germline trimming cut 4 bases from V and 4 bases from J; bases unmatched to any gene: 1. CDR3 nucleotide sequence: TGTGCCAGCAGTTGGACTAGCGGATACAATGAGCAGTTCTTC. It is translated as CASSWTSGYNEQFF.

V gene TRBV27 combines with J gene TRBJ2-2; 7 bases fit TRBD1. The V gene's germline CDR1 is MNHEY and CDR2 SMNVEV (reference sequence). V lost 5 bases and J lost 6; bases outside the gene matches: 9. The CDR3 is made up of 15 amino acids. The CDR3 DNA reads TGTGCCAGCAGTCCCCCCCGACAGGGAGCCGGGGAGCTGTTTTTT. Residues: CASSPPRQGAGELFF.

The chain is built from TRBV4-2 and TRBJ2-1; D might be TRBD2 (6 bases). The ends were cut back, 1 base at V and 8 bases at J, with 6 bases in the middle. The CDR3 extends over 12 amino acids. Per the germline V gene, CDR1 is LGHNA and CDR2 is YNFKEQ. Here the CDR3 DNA reads TGTGCCAGCAGCCAAGCGGGGGATGAGCAGTTCTTC. It encodes CASSQAGDEQFF.

The rearrangement uses TRBV7-8 and TRBJ1-2; 9 nucleotides line up with TRBD1. The germline V gene encodes CDR1 SGHVS and CDR2 FQNEAQ. V gave up 2 bases and J gave up 6 bases; unmatched junction bases: 7. CDR3 length equals 15 residues. The CDR3 is CASSLSHTGGHGYTF. The CDR3 region has the DNA TGTGCCAGCAGCTTAAGCCATACAGGGGGCCATGGCTACACCTTC.

The CDR3, as DNA: TGTGCCAGCAGCCTTGGGACAACCACGCGCAACAATCAGCCCCAGCATTTT. It translates to CASSLGTTTRNNQPQHF. The chain employs TRBV5-8 and TRBJ1-5; D might be TRBD1 (6 bases). V lost 4 bases and J 3 bases, leaving 20 bases between the germline ends. CDR1 SGHTS and CDR2 YDEGEE come from the germline V gene. The CDR3 is made up of 17 amino acids.

The V call is TRBV6-1, the J call TRBJ2-7, with 11 bases matching TRBD1. Germline lookup yields CDR1 MNHNS and CDR2 SASEGT. With 8 bases clipped from V and 4 bases from J, the junction kept 10 bases outside the gene matches. The CDR3 extends over 15 amino acids. The DNA for the CDR3 is TGTGCCAGCGCCCTCGAGGGGACAGGGGGTTACGAGCAGTACGTC. Its protein is CASALEGTGGYEQYV.

The rearrangement uses TRBV28 and TRBJ2-5, with TRBD1 identical over 9 bases. This CDR3 comprises 13 residues. CDR1 is MDHEN, CDR2 SYDVKM, per germline. V trimming: 6 bases; J trimming: 4 bases; junction bases outside the gene matches: 3. The CDR3 sequence is CASRRTGAETQYF. As DNA, the CDR3 is TGTGCCAGCAGGCGGACAGGGGCAGAGACCCAGTACTTC.

The chain links TRBV28 to TRBJ2-4, with D perhaps matching TRBD1 (5 bases). The V and J ends lost 5 bases and 2 bases respectively, with 13 bases between them. Germline V gene data show CDR1 as MDHEN and CDR2 as SYDVKM. The CDR3 spans 15 residues. CDR3 protein: CASSTQQVPKNIQYF. Written as DNA, the CDR3 is TGTGCCAGCAGTACTCAACAGGTGCCCAAAAACATTCAGTACTTC.

The V gene is TRBV5-1, the J gene TRBJ1-3; D is ambiguous. V lost 1 base to trimming and J lost 10 bases, with 15 bases between them. The CDR3 spans 14 residues. Germline loops: CDR1 SGHRS, CDR2 YFSETQ. Here the CDR3 DNA reads TGCGCCAGCAGCTTGCAGGAGTTCGAGGGTACCATATATTTT. Translating it yields CASSLQEFEGTIYF.

The gene calls are TRBV28 and TRBJ1-2, with 8 nucleotides matching TRBD1. V shed 5 bases, J shed 2 bases, and the junction held 19 bases outside the gene matches. The CDR3 consists of 19 residues. Germline V gives CDR1 MDHEN, CDR2 SYDVKM. The CDR3 is CASSLTPGTGHTLNYGYTF. The CDR3 coding sequence is TGTGCCAGCAGTCTGACCCCCGGGACAGGACATACTTTAAACTATGGCTACACCTTC.

This sequence joins TRBV21-1 and TRBJ1-1; the D call TRBD1 from the table was never checked on the DNA. TRBV21-1 is given as a pseudogene. This CDR3 has 17 amino acids. The CDR3 reads CASSNTPPDRTNTEAFF. CDR3 nucleotide sequence: TGTGCCAGCAGCAACACCCCTCCGGACAGGACGAACACTGAAGCTTTCTTT.

V usage is TRBV28 and J usage is TRBJ1-5; 9 nucleotides match TRBD1. In germline, CDR1 is MDHEN, CDR2 SYDVKM. V lost 2 bases to trimming and J lost 5 bases; unmatched junction nucleotides: 1. This CDR3 is 14 amino acids long. The CDR3 DNA follows: TGTGCCAGCAGTTTACGGGACAGGGATCAGCCCCAGCATTTT. It is translated as CASSLRDRDQPQHF.

The chain is built from TRBV7-8 and TRBJ2-1; D is unclear. The CDR3 is 15 residues long. Germline V gene lookup returns CDR1 SGHVS and CDR2 FQNEAQ. Trimming shortened V by 0 bases and J by 9 bases, and 15 bases separated the two germline ends. CDR3 bases: TGTGCCAGCAGCTTAGCGGCGGCAGATGTGGGTGAGCAGTTCTTC. Amino acid sequence: CASSLAAADVGEQFF.

The chain recombines TRBV28 with TRBJ2-2, with a tentative D call TRBD1 (6 bases). Germline V CDR1 and CDR2: MDHEN, SYDVKM. The CDR3 consists of 14 residues. V was clipped by 6 bases and J by 4 bases, with 12 bases between them. The CDR3 here is CASRPDRPTGELFF. DNA of the CDR3: TGTGCCAGCAGACCCGACAGGCCCACCGGGGAGCTGTTTTTT.

The rearrangement links TRBV14 to TRBJ1-4; D remains ambiguous. V lost 5 bases and J 12 bases, leaving 16 bases between the germline ends. Looked up from germline, CDR1 is SGHDN and CDR2 is FVKESK. CDR3 size: 13 residues. Here the CDR3 reads CASSFRGVRQLFF. The CDR3 DNA reads as TGTGCCAGCAGCTTCCGGGGTGTAAGGCAACTGTTTTTT.

The rearrangement uses TRBV29-1 and TRBJ1-1; a weak D match, TRBD1 (5 bases). Trimming left V 4 bases short and J 1 base short, with 13 bases between. The germline V gene has CDR1 SQVTM and CDR2 ANQGSEA. CDR3 length: 14 residues. The CDR3 DNA reads TGCAGCGTTGGAGCCCAGGGAAGGAACACTGAAGCTTTCTTT. Translated: CSVGAQGRNTEAFF.

This sequence joins TRBV11-3 and TRBJ2-1; D may be TRBD1 (6 bases). This CDR3 has 15 residues. Trimming shortened V by 5 bases and J by 0 bases, and 11 bases separated the two germline ends. CDR1 and CDR2 from the germline V gene are SGHNT and YENEEA. The CDR3 sequence: CASSQGGSSYNEQFF. The CDR3 DNA follows: TGTGCCAGCAGCCAAGGGGGAAGCTCCTACAATGAGCAGTTCTTC.

Here the CDR3 DNA reads TGCGCCAGCAGCCAGACAGGCACAGAGACCCAGTACTTC. It encodes CASSQTGTETQYF. V is TRBV5-1 and J is TRBJ2-5; possibly TRBD1 for D (6 bases). CDR3 size: 13 residues. In germline, CDR1 is SGHRS, CDR2 YFSETQ. V lost 4 bases and J lost 4, with 11 bases in between.

This clone has only one observation. This chain connects TRBV4-3 to TRBJ2-2, with D maybe TRBD2 (6 bases). The V end lost 1 base, the J end lost 8 bases, and 20 bases lay between the germline ends. CDR1 LGHNA and CDR2 YSLEER come from the germline V gene. CDR3 size: 17 residues. CDR3 DNA sequence: TGCGCCAGCAGCCAAGGGATTCAGCGCTCTGCGGGGGGGGAGCTGTTTTTT. It is translated as CASSQGIQRSAGGELFF.

This sequence joins TRBV4-2 and TRBJ1-2; 9 nucleotides line up with TRBD1. CDR3 length equals 17 residues. Germline V gene sequence: CDR1 LGHNA, CDR2 YNFKEQ. The trim removed 3 bases at V and 7 bases at J, leaving 15 bases unmatched. CDR3 in DNA: TGTGCCAGCAGCCACCCGGGACAGGGACCCCAGTTCGGTGGCTACACCTTC. Encoded protein: CASSHPGQGPQFGGYTF.

Comment on this clone: The germline gene is not matched at one end of the junction; a read error may be the cause. The rearrangement links TRBV11-2 to TRBJ2-1, with TRBD1 identical over 8 bases. The CDR3 has 12 residues. Germline CDR1 reads SGHAT; CDR2 reads FQNNGV. In DNA form, the CDR3 reads TGTGCCAGCAGCATCGGACAGGGCAAAGGGATCTTC. This sequence encodes CASSIGQGKGIF. The entire variable domain, with the rest obtained from reference TRBV11-2 and TRBJ2-1, is as follows: EAGVAQSPRYKIIEKRQSVAFWCNPISGHATLYWYQQILGQGPKLLIQFQNNGVVDDSQLPKDRFSAERLKGVDSTLKIQPAKLEDSAVYLCASSIGQGKGIFGPGTRLTVL.

The chain recombines TRBV11-1 with TRBJ1-1; D remains unclear. This CDR3 region has 14 residues. The V end lost 0 bases, the J end lost 0 bases, and 5 bases lay between the germline ends. CDR1 SGHAT and CDR2 FQDESV come from the germline V gene (reference sequence). For the CDR3, the DNA is TGTGCCAGCAGCTTAGCGAACATGAACACTGAAGCTTTCTTT. It specifies CASSLANMNTEAFF.

The chain is built from TRBV20-1 and TRBJ1-1; D is possibly TRBD1 (6 bases). Looked up from germline, CDR1 is DFQATT and CDR2 is SNEGSKA (reference sequence). V was cut by 5 bases and J by 5 bases, with 9 bases left in between. The CDR3 consists of 11 residues. CDR3 sequence: CSALGATEAFF. CDR3 nucleotides: TGCAGTGCTTTGGGGGCAACTGAAGCTTTCTTT.